This T cell receptor beta chain was sequenced during a study of blood T cell repertoires in COVID-19. This clone was seen a handful of times. Measured with immunoSEQ multiplex PCR; TCRdb has only the in-frame clones, and not every one. The repertoire has about 91,000 clones, about 80% of them found once; the top ten carry roughly a quarter. The CDR3 sequence is 16 residues long. Germline V lookup: CDR1 KGHSH, CDR2 LQKENI. V lost 3 bases to trimming and J lost 1 base; unmatched junction nucleotides: 7. The material sequenced was peripheral blood. V gene TRBV18 combines with J gene TRBJ2-5, with 8 bases identical to TRBD1. This receptor was taken from a man aged 70-80 years with acute or convalescent COVID-19. The DNA of the CDR3 is TGTGCCAGCTCACCGGTCCGACAGGGGCCCCAAGAGACCCAGTACTTC. This sequence encodes CASSPVRQGPQETQYF. The full variable domain, in which reference TRBV18 and TRBJ2-5 provide the parts outside the CDR3, is NAGVMQNPRHLVRRRGQEARLRCSPMKGHSHVYWYRQLPEEGLKFMVYLQKENIIDESGMPKERFSAEFPKEGPSILRIQQVVRGDSAAYFCASSPVRQGPQETQYFGPGTRLLVL.